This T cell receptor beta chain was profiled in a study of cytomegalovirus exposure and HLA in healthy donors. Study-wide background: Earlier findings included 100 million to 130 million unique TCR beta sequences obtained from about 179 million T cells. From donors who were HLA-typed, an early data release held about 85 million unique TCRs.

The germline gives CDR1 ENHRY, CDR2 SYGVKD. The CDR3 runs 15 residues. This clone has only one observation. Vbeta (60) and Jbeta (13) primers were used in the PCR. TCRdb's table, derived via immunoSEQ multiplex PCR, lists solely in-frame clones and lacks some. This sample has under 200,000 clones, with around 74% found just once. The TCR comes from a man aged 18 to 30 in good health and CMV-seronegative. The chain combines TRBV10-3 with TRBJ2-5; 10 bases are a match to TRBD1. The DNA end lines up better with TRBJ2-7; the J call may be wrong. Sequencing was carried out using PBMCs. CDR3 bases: TGTGCCATCAGTGAAGGGGCCGGGACAGGGGACGAGCAGTACTTC. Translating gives CAISEGAGTGDEQYF.